The rows below give T cell receptor beta chains drawn from one sample of a study of a mutant IDH1 vaccine in newly diagnosed glioma. Assay: immunoSEQ multiplex PCR; the TCRdb copy retains only in-frame clones and omits some. The profile shows tens of thousands of clones, roughly three quarters of them singletons. Their antigen targets remain unknown. The source was PBMCs, collected from a glioma patient whose treatment included an IDH1 peptide vaccine. The receptors were gathered from a woman aged 40 to 50 with glioma. CDR3s include the opening cysteine and the closing phenylalanine or tryptophan. Size values are once, few and many counts, or a class for expanded clones, and some rows have none.

cdr3_aa,v_call,clone_size,j_call
CASRISGGPTDTQYF,TRBV19,.,TRBJ2-3
CASSGRGQVFHEAFF,TRBV5-4,.,TRBJ1-1
CASSLVAMRDYGYTF,TRBV5-6,.,TRBJ1-2
CASSSRGGRETQYF,TRBV10-1,.,TRBJ2-5
CASSRNQGPPTEAFF,TRBV18,.,TRBJ1-1
CASSQDEFSYEQYF,TRBV4-3,.,TRBJ2-7
CASNLQAGGAHGYTF,TRBV5-4,.,TRBJ1-2
CASSSSLTGGFGYTF,TRBV7-9,.,TRBJ1-2
CSTSGQAWGKTQYF,TRBV29-1,.,TRBJ2-5
CASRVNQPQHF,TRBV7-7,.,TRBJ1-5
CASSWTSEDTQYF,TRBV6-4,once,TRBJ2-3
CASSDSTGAHEQYF,TRBV6-1,.,TRBJ2-7
CASSLGRLKPYEQYF,TRBV5-6,.,TRBJ2-7